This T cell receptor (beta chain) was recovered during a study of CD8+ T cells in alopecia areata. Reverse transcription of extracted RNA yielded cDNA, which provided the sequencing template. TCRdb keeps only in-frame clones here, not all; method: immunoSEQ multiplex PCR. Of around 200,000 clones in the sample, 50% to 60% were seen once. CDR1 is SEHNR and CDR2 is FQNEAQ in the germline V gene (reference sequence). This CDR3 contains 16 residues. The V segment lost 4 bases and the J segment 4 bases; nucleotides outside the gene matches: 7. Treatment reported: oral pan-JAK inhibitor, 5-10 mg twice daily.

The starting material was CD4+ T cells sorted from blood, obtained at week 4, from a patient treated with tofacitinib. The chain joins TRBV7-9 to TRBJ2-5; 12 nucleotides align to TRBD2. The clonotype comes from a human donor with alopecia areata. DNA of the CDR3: TGTGCCAGCAGCTCAACTAGCGGGAGGACCCGAGAGACCCAGTACTTC. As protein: CASSSTSGRTRETQYF.